Listed here are 4 T cell receptor beta chains from one sample, sequenced in a study of CD4 and CD8 cells across lung adenocarcinoma regions. TCRdb fed the PCR reads into MiXCR, producing one record per CDR3 protein. The sample lists 7,500 to 10,000 distinct CDR3 sequences, 40% to 55% occurring once. The sample taken for sequencing was CD4+ T cells from the margin of a lung tumor. These receptors all come from a male donor with lung adenocarcinoma. The CD4 and CD8 labels of this study may be unreliable.

The rearrangement links TRBV7-6 to TRBJ2-1; 7 nucleotides match TRBD2. V lost 2 bases to trimming and J lost 4 bases; unmatched junction nucleotides: 8. Germline V gene data show CDR1 as SGHVS and CDR2 as FNYEAQ. The CDR3 runs 16 residues. CDR3 DNA: TGTGCCAGCAGCTTATCTGGGGCTAGCGGATACAATGAGCAGTTCTTC. Translated: CASSLSGASGYNEQFF.

This clonotype is judged medium-sized. This chain connects TRBV6-2 or TRBV6-3 to TRBJ2-1, with 8 bases that match TRBD1. The CDR3 extends over 14 amino acids. From germline, CDR1 is MNHEY and CDR2 SVGEGT. Trimming took 6 bases from V and 4 from J; bases not matched to a gene: 5. CDR3 residues: CASRDREKYNEQFF. CDR3 in DNA: TGTGCCAGCAGGGACAGGGAGAAGTACAATGAGCAGTTCTTC.

This clonotype occurred a few times. This sequence joins TRBV6-5 and TRBJ2-1, with TRBD2 as a possible D gene (6 bases). Trimming cost V 2 bases and J 3 bases, with 11 bases left between them. The CDR3 contains 15 residues. Germline V gene sequence: CDR1 MNHEY, CDR2 SVGAGI. The CDR3: CASSYTTGLYNEQFF. CDR3 coding DNA: TGTGCCAGCAGTTACACTACGGGACTCTACAATGAGCAGTTCTTC.

As concerns this clonotype: Mismatch with germline at one junction end may stem from a read error. The V and J genes are TRBV27 and TRBJ2-3; 9 bases are a match to TRBD2. The CDR3 contains 19 residues. CDR1 is MNHEY, CDR2 SMNVEV, per germline (reference sequence). CDR3 loop: CASRATGLAGQSGKNTQYF. DNA for the CDR3: TGTGCCAGCAGAGCCACGGGGCTAGCGGGGCAGTCAGGCAAAAATACGCAGTATTTC.